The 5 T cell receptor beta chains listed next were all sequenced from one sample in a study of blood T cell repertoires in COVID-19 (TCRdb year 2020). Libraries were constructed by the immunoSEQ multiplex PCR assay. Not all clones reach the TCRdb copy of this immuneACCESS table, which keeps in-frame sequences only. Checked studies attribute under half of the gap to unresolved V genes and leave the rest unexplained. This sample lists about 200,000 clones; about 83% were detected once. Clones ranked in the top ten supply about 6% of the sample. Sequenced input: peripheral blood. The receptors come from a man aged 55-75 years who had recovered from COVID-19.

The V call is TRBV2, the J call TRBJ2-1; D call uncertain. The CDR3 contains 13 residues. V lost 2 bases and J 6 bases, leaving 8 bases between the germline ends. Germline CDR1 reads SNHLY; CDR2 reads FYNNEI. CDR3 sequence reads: CASSESPGNEQFF. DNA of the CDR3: TGTGCCAGCAGTGAATCCCCCGGCAATGAGCAGTTCTTC.

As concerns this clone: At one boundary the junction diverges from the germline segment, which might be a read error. The DNA for the CDR3 is TGTGCCAGCAGCACCCGGGACTTTCTTTCATTT. It yields the protein CASSTRDFLSF. The chain is built from TRBV11-2 and TRBJ2-3; possibly TRBD2 for D (6 bases). Looked up from germline, CDR1 is SGHAT and CDR2 is FQNNGV. This CDR3 region has 11 residues.

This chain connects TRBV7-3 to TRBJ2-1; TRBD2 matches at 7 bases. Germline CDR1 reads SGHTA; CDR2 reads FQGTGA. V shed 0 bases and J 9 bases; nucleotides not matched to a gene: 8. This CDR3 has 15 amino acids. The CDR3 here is CASSLTLAGVGEQFF. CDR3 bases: TGTGCCAGCAGCTTAACCTTGGCGGGAGTCGGTGAGCAGTTCTTC. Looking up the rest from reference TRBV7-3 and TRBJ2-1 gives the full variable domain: GAGVSQTPSNKVTEKGKYVELRCDPISGHTALYWYRQSLGQGPEFLIYFQGTGAADDSGLPNDRFFAVRPEGSVSTLKIQRTERGDSAVYLCASSLTLAGVGEQFFGPGTRLTVL.

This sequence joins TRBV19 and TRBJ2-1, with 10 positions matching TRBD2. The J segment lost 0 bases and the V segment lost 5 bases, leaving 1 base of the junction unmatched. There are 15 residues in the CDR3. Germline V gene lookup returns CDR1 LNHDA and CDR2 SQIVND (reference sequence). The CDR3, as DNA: TGTGCCAGTAGTCTAGCGGGGGTCTCCTACAATGAGCAGTTCTTC. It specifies CASSLAGVSYNEQFF.

This CDR3 reads CAWSVILAANTDTQYF. CDR3 in DNA: TGTGCCTGGAGTGTGATACTAGCCGCGAACACAGATACGCAGTATTTT. The chain carries TRBV30 and TRBJ2-3; TRBD2 might be the D (6 bases). The V gene's germline CDR1 is GTSNPN and CDR2 SVGIG (reference sequence). The CDR3 is 16 residues long. V lost 0 bases and J lost 2, with 15 bases in between.